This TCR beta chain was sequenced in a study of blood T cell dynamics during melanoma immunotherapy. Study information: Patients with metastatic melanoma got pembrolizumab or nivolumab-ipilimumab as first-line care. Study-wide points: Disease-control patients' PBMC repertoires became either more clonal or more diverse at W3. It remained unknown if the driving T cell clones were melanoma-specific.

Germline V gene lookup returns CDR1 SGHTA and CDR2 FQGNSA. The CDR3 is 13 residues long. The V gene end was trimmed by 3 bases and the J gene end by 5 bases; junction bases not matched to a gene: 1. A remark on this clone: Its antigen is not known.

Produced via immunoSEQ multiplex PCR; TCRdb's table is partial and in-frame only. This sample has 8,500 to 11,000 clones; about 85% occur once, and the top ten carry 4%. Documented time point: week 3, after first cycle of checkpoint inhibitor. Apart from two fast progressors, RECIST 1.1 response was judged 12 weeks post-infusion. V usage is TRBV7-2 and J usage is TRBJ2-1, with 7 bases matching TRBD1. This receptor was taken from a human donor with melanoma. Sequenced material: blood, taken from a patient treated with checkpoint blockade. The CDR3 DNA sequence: TGTGCCAGCAGCTTGGACAGGAACAATGAGCAGTTCTTC. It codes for CASSLDRNNEQFF. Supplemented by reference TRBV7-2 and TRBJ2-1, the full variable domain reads GAGVSQSPSNKVTEKGKDVELRCDPISGHTALYWYRQSLGQGLEFLIYFQGNSAPDKSGLPSDRFSAERTGGSVSTLTIQRTQQEDSAVYLCASSLDRNNEQFFGPGTRLTVL.